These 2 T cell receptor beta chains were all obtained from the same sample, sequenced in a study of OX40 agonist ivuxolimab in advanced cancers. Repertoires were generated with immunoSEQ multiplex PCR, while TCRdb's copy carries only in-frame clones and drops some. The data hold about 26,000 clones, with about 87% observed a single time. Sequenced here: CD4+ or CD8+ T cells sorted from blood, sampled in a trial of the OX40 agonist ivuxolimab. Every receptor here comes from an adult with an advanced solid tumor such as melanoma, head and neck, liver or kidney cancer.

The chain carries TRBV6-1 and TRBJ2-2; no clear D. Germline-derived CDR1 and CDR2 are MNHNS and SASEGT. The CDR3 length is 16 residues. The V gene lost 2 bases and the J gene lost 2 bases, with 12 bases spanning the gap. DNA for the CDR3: TGTGCCAGCAGTGAACCTAGGCCGTATAACACCGGGGAGCTGTTTTTT. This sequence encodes CASSEPRPYNTGELFF.

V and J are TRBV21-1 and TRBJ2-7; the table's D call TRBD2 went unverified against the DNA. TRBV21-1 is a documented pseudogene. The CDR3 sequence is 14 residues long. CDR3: CARKPGAGEGEQYF. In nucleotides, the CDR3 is TGTGCCAGAAAACCAGGGGCAGGGGAGGGCGAGCAGTACTTC.